These T cell receptor beta chains were read from a single sample in a study of cytomegalovirus exposure and HLA in healthy donors. The repertoire was sequenced with immunoSEQ multiplex PCR; TCRdb's copy has only in-frame clones and lacks some. The sample has around 150,000 clones; about 61% are singletons. Sequencing was carried out using PBMCs. The receptors were sampled from a woman between 40 and 55 years old in good health and CMV-seronegative. Both conserved end residues are part of each CDR3. A D gene is named only where the DNA matches it firmly. Where a row states a size, it is once, few, many or the class of an expanded clone; other rows omit it.

J	V	size	D	length	DNA	CDR3
TRBJ1-2	TRBV28	few	TRBD1	12	TGTGCCAGCCAACAGGGGGCCGAGGGCTACACCTTC	CASQQGAEGYTF
TRBJ1-5	TRBV6-1	-	-	13	TGTGCCGTTTCAGGTGACCTCTATGGGCCCCAGCATTTT	CAVSGDLYGPQHF
TRBJ2-7	TRBV30	-	-	12	TGTGCCTGGAGTCGGCAGGCCTACGAGCAGTACTTC	CAWSRQAYEQYF
TRBJ2-7	TRBV30	few	TRBD1	14	TGTGCCTGGAGTGTCGGACAGGGGACCTACGAGCAGTACTTC	CAWSVGQGTYEQYF
TRBJ1-1	TRBV7-2	-	-	14	TGTGCCAGCAGCCTACTAGGGACAAACACTGAAGCTTTCTTT	CASSLLGTNTEAFF
TRBJ2-7	TRBV4-2	-	TRBD1	15	TGTGCCAGCAGCCAAGATCTCAGGGGGCGGGACGAGCAGTACTTC	CASSQDLRGRDEQYF
TRBJ2-3	TRBV2	-	TRBD2	14	TGTGCCAGCAGTGCAAGCGGGGGCGATGATACGCAGTATTTT	CASSASGGDDTQYF
TRBJ1-1	TRBV5-1	-	-	15	TGCGCCAGCAGCTTGCTCGGGAATCCAATGGCTGAAGCTTTCTTT	CASSLLGNPMAEAFF
TRBJ1-2	TRBV20-1	-	-	10	TGCAGTGGACTGGAAAATGGCTACGCCTTC	CSGLENGYAF
TRBJ2-1	TRBV4-1	-	-	15	TGCGCCAGCAGCCCTAGTAACGTCCCCTACAATGAGCAGTTCTTC	CASSPSNVPYNEQFF
TRBJ2-3	TRBV5-8	once	TRBD1	16	TGTGCCAGCAGCTTATTGACAGGGTCTAGCACAGATACGCAGTATTTT	CASSLLTGSSTDTQYF
TRBJ2-1	TRBV9	-	-	15	TGTGCCAGCAGCGTAGGGAGGGCCTCCTACAATGAGCAGTTCTTC	CASSVGRASYNEQFF
TRBJ2-6	TRBV13	few	-	15	TGTGCCAGCAGTCTAGGGGGATTTGGGGCCAACGTCCTGACTTTC	CASSLGGFGANVLTF
TRBJ1-2	TRBV11-2	-	TRBD1	16	TGTGCCAGCAGCCCGATTTCCGGGACAGGGAGCTATGGCTACACCTTC	CASSPISGTGSYGYTF
TRBJ2-3	TRBV4-3	-	-	15	TGCGCCAGCAGCCTGCGACGGATGGGGGGAGATACGCAGTATTTT	CASSLRRMGGDTQYF
TRBJ2-3	TRBV7-3	-	TRBD2	15	TGTGCCAGCAGCTCTGATGGGCGGGGGACAGATACGCAGTATTTT	CASSSDGRGTDTQYF
TRBJ1-1	TRBV9	-	-	15	TGTGCCAGCAGCGTAGACAATCTTAAGAACACTGAAGCTTTCTTT	CASSVDNLKNTEAFF
TRBJ2-3	TRBV25-1	-	-	14	TGTGCCAGCAGTGATCCCACTTTCACAGATACGCAGTATTTT	CASSDPTFTDTQYF
TRBJ1-2	TRBV30	-	-	12	TGTGCCTGGAGTGGACAAGGAGGGAGCTACACCTTC	CAWSGQGGSYTF
TRBJ1-5	TRBV4-1	once	-	16	TGCGCCAGCAGCCAAGTGCCGGAGGATAGCAATCAGCCCCAGCATTTT	CASSQVPEDSNQPQHF
TRBJ1-1	TRBV15	-	-	13	TGTGCCACCAGTCGGACAGCGAACACTGAAGCTTTCTTT	CATSRTANTEAFF
TRBJ1-1	TRBV10-1	-	TRBD1	14	TGCGCCAGCAGTGAGGACAGGGACAACACTGAAGCTTTCTTT	CASSEDRDNTEAFF
TRBJ2-4	TRBV5-6	-	-	14	TGTGCCAGCAGCATCGACGGGGTTCGAAGCATTCAGTACTTC	CASSIDGVRSIQYF
TRBJ1-5	TRBV10-2	few	-	13	TGCGCCAGCAGGCCAGATAGCAATCAGCCCCAGCATTTT	CASRPDSNQPQHF
TRBJ1-2	TRBV7-2	-	TRBD1	16	TGTGCCAGCAGCTTCCCGCCGGGACAGAATGACTATGGCTACACCTTC	CASSFPPGQNDYGYTF
TRBJ2-5	TRBV5-1	-	-	13	TGCGCCAGCAGCTTGGGACAGCAAGAGACCCAGTACTTC	CASSLGQQETQYF
TRBJ1-5	TRBV2	-	TRBD1	14	TGTGCCAGCAGGACGGGACAGAATAATCAGCCCCAGCATTTT	CASRTGQNNQPQHF
TRBJ2-3	TRBV5-1	few	TRBD2	16	TGCGCCAGCTCCACTCGGGGCGGGGGTAGCACAGATACGCAGTATTTT	CASSTRGGGSTDTQYF
TRBJ1-1	TRBV19	-	-	16	TGTGCCAGTAGTGGGTGGGACACCTTAAAGGACACTGAAGCTTTCTTT	CASSGWDTLKDTEAFF
TRBJ2-2	TRBV12-5	-	TRBD1	13	TGTGCTAGTGGAGATGGACAGGGGCTAAGGCTGTTTTTT	CASGDGQGLRLFF
TRBJ2-1	TRBV7-9	-	TRBD2	17	TGTGCCAGCAGCTTACCGGGCGGGGGGGCCTCCTACAATGAGCAGTTCTTC	CASSLPGGGASYNEQFF
TRBJ1-3	TRBV2	few	TRBD1	11	TGTGCCGGACAGGCGAGAAACACCATATATTTT	CAGQARNTIYF
TRBJ1-2	TRBV5-1	once	-	12	TGCGCCAGCAGGCCAGGGTCCTATGGCTACACCTTC	CASRPGSYGYTF
TRBJ1-1	TRBV4-3	-	TRBD1	15	TGCGCCAGCAGCCAAGAGTGGACAGGGGACCCTGAAGCTTTCTTT	CASSQEWTGDPEAFF
TRBJ1-1	TRBV9	-	-	15	TGTGCCAGCAGCATAAGGACAGAACTAGACACTGAAGCTTTCTTT	CASSIRTELDTEAFF
TRBJ2-5	TRBV5-1	-	TRBD1	15	TGCGCCAGCACCCAACAGACAGGGACCCAAGAGACCCAGTACTTC	CASTQQTGTQETQYF
TRBJ2-1	TRBV2	-	TRBD2	16	TGTGCCAGCAGTCGACTAGCGGGGGTTCTCTACAATGAGCAGTTCTTC	CASSRLAGVLYNEQFF
TRBJ2-2	TRBV4-1	-	-	15	TGCGCCAGCAGCCAAGGACAGAGGAACACCGGGGAGCTGTTTTTT	CASSQGQRNTGELFF
TRBJ1-5	TRBV6-6	few	TRBD1	15	TGTGCCAGCAGTCTGACAGGGGACGACAATCAGCCCCAGCATTTT	CASSLTGDDNQPQHF
TRBJ2-5	TRBV9	-	TRBD2	15	TGTGCCAGCAGCGTAGAGGGCGGGGGGGGAAAGACCCAGTACTTC	CASSVEGGGGKTQYF
TRBJ1-1	TRBV29-1	-	-	12	TGCACCGGGGCAGGGGCGAACACTGAAGCTTTCTTT	CTGAGANTEAFF
TRBJ2-7	TRBV5-1	few	-	16	TGCGCCAGCAGCTCCTGGGGGGGCCCTAGCTCCTACGAGCAGTACTTC	CASSSWGGPSSYEQYF
TRBJ2-7	TRBV4-3	-	TRBD1	14	TGCGCCAGCAGCCAAGGACAGGGCTACTACGAGCAGTACTTC	CASSQGQGYYEQYF
TRBJ1-6	TRBV11-2	few	-	15	TGTGCCAGCAGCCCTGGGAGCTCCTATAATTCACCCCTCCACTTT	CASSPGSSYNSPLHF
TRBJ2-3	TRBV4-2	-	TRBD2	18	TGTGCCAGCAGCCAAGATGGGACTAGCGGGGGGGCTACAGATACGCAGTATTTT	CASSQDGTSGGATDTQYF
TRBJ1-1	TRBV27	-	-	14	TGTGCCAGCAGTTTACGGGGGTTGAACACTGAGGCTTTCTTT	CASSLRGLNTEAFF
TRBJ1-5	TRBV28	few	-	12	TGTGCCAGCGGGGCCACGGGTCAGCCCCAGCATTTT	CASGATGQPQHF
TRBJ2-5	TRBV2	-	TRBD2	18	TGTGCCAGCAGTGACCCGGGACTAGCGGGGAAGGGTGGAGAGACCCAGTACTTC	CASSDPGLAGKGGETQYF
TRBJ1-5	TRBV27	-	-	15	TGTGCCAGCAGCCTATCGGGACTGATCAATCAGCCCCAGCATTTT	CASSLSGLINQPQHF
TRBJ1-2	TRBV10-2	-	TRBD1	13	TGCGCCAGCAGCCTGGGACAGCTCTATGGCTACACCTTC	CASSLGQLYGYTF
TRBJ1-5	TRBV18	-	TRBD1	14	TGTGCCAGCTCTCGGGACAGTAGCAATCAGCCCCAGCATTTT	CASSRDSSNQPQHF
TRBJ2-1	TRBV27	once	TRBD2	15	TGTGCCAGCAGTTTCCTTAGCGGGGGGGCTCATGAGCAGTTCTTC	CASSFLSGGAHEQFF
TRBJ2-5	TRBV7-9	-	-	13	TGTGCCAGCAGCCCCTCCAGGGGAGAGACCCAGTACTTC	CASSPSRGETQYF
TRBJ1-5	TRBV29-1	once	TRBD1	12	TGCAGCGCCGGGACAGACAATCAGCCCCAGCATTTT	CSAGTDNQPQHF
TRBJ2-7	TRBV20-1	-	-	11	TGCAGTGCGACGGTTTTCGAGGGGCAGTACTTC	CSATVFEGQYF
TRBJ1-5	TRBV4-2	-	-	12	TGTGCCAGCAGCCGCCTCGGGCAGCCCCAGCATTTT	CASSRLGQPQHF
TRBJ2-7	TRBV19	-	-	13	TGTGCCAGTAGGCTCTCAGCCGGCGGGGAGCAGTACTTC	CASRLSAGGEQYF
TRBJ1-2	TRBV29-1	-	-	13	TGCAGCGTTGTTCGACGGACTTCCTATGGCTACACCTTC	CSVVRRTSYGYTF
TRBJ1-2	TRBV19	few	-	11	TGTGCCAGTAGTGGAGATCATGGCTACACCTTC	CASSGDHGYTF